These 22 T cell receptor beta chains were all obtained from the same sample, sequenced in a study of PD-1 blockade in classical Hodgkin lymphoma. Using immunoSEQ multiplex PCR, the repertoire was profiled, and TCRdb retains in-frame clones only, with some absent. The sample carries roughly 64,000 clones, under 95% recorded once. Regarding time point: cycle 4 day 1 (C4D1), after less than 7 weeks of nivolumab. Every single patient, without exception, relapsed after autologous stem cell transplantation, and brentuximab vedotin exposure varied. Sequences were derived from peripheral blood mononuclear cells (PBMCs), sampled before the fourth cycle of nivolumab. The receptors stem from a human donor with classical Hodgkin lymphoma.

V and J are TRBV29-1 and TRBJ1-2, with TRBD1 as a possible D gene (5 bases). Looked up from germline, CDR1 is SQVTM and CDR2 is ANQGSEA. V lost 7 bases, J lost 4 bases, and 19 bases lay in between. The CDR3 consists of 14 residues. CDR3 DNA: TGCAGCGCAATGATTCCAGGGAATTTCTATGGCTACACCTTC. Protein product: CSAMIPGNFYGYTF.

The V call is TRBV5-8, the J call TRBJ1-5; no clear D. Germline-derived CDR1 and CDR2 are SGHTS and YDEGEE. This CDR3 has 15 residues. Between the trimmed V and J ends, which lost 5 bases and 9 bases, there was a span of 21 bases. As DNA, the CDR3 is TGTGCCAGCAGTTGGCGCCCTCCGGAAATCAGGCCCCAGCATTTT. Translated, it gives CASSWRPPEIRPQHF. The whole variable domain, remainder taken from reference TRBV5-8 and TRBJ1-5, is EAGVTQSPTHLIKTRGQQATLRCSPISGHTSVYWYQQALGLGLQFLLWYDEGEERNRGNFPPRFSGRQFPNYSSELNVNALELEDSALYLCASSWRPPEIRPQHFGDGTRLSIL.

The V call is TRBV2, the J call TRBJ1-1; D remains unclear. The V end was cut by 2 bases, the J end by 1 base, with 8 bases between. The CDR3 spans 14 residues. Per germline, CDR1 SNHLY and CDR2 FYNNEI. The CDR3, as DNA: TGTGCCAGCAGTGAACAGGCAGAGAACACTGAAGCTTTCTTT. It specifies CASSEQAENTEAFF. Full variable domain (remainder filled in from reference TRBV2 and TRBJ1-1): EPEVTQTPSHQVTQMGQEVILRCVPISNHLYFYWYRQILGQKVEFLVSFYNNEISEKSEIFDDQFSVERPDGSNFTLKIRSTKLEDSAMYFCASSEQAENTEAFFGQGTRLTVV.

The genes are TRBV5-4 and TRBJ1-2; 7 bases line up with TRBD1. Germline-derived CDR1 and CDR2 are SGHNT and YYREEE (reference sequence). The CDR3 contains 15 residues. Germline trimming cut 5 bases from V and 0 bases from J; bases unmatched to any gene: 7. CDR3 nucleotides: TGTGCCAGCAGGGAGTTGGGACAGCCTAACTATGGCTACACCTTC. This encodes CASRELGQPNYGYTF.

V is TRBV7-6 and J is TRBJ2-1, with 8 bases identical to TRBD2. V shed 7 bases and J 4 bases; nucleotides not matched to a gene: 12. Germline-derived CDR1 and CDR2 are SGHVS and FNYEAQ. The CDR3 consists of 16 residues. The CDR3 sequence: CASTTHSGGGYNEQFF. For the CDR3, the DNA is TGTGCCAGCACCACGCATAGCGGCGGGGGGTACAATGAGCAGTTCTTC. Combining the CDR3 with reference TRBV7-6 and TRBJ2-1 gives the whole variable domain GAGVSQSPRYKVTKRGQDVALRCDPISGHVSLYWYRQALGQGPEFLTYFNYEAQQDKSGLPNDRFSAERPEGSISTLTIQRTEQRDSAMYRCASTTHSGGGYNEQFFGPGTRLTVL.

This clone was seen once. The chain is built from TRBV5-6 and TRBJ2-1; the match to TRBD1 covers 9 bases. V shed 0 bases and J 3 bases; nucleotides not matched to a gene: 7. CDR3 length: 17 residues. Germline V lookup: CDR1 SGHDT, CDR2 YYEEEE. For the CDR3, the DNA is TGTGCCAGCAGCTTGGATTGGGGACAGGGAAACTACAATGAGCAGTTCTTC. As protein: CASSLDWGQGNYNEQFF.

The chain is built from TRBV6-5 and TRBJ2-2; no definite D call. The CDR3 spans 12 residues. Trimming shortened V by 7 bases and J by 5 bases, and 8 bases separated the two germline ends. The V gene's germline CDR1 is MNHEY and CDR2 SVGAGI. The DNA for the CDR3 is TGTGCCAGCATCGGTAAAACCGGGGAGCTGTTTTTT. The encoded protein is CASIGKTGELFF.

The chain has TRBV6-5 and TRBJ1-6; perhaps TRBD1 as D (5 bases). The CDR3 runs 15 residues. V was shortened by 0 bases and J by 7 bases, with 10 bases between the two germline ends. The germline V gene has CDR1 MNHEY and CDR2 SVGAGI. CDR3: CASSYSRQPNSPLHF. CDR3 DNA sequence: TGTGCCAGCAGTTACTCCCGACAGCCCAATTCACCCCTCCACTTT.

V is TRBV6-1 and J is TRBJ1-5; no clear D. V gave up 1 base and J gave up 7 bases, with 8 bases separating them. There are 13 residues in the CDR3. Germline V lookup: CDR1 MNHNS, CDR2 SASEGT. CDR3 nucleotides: TGTGCCAGCAGTGAAGGGCGTAGGCAGCCCCAGCATTTT. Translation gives CASSEGRRQPQHF.

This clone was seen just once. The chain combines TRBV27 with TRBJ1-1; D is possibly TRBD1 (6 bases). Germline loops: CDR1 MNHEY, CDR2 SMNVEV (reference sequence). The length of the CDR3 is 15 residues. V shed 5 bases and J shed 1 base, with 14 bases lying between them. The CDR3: CASSASRGGNTEAFF. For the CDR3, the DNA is TGTGCCAGCAGTGCCAGTCGAGGGGGGAACACTGAAGCTTTCTTT.

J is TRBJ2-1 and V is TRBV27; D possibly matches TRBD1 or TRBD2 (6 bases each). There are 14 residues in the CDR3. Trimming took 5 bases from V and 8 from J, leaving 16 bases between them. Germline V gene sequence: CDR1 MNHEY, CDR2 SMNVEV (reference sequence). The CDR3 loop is CASSPGHWEDEQFF. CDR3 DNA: TGTGCCAGCAGTCCGGGACACTGGGAGGATGAGCAGTTCTTC.

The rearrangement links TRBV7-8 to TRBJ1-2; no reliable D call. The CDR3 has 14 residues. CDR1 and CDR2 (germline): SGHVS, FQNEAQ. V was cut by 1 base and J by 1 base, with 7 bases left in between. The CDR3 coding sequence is TGTGCCAGCAGCTTAGGCGCTCGTAACTATGGCTACACCTTC. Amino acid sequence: CASSLGARNYGYTF.

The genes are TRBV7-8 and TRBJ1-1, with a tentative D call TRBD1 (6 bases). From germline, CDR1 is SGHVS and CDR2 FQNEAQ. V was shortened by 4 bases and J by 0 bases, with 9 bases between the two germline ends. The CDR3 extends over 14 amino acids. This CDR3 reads CASSWDILNTEAFF. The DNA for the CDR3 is TGTGCCAGCAGCTGGGACATACTGAACACTGAAGCTTTCTTT.

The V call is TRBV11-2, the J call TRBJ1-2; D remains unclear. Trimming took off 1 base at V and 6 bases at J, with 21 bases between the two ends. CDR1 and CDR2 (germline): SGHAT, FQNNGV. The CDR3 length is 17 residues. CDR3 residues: CASSLGSNSPLYDGYTF. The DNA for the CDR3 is TGTGCCAGCAGCTTAGGATCGAACTCCCCTTTATACGATGGCTACACCTTC.

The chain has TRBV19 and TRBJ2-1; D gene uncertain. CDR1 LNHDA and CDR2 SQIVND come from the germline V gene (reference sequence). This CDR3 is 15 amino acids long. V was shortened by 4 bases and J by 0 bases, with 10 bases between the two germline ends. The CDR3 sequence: CASSSLDGSYNEQFF. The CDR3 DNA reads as TGTGCCAGTAGTAGTCTCGACGGCTCCTACAATGAGCAGTTCTTC. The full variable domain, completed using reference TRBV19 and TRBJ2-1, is DGGITQSPKYLFRKEGQNVTLSCEQNLNHDAMYWYRQDPGQGLRLIYYSQIVNDFQKGDIAEGYSVSREKKESFPLTVTSAQKNPTAFYLCASSSLDGSYNEQFFGPGTRLTVL.

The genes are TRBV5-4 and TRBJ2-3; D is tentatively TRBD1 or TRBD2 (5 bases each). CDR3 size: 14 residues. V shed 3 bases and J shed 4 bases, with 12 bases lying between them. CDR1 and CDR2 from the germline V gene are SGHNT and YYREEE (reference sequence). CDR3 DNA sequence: TGTGCCAGCAGCTGGGGAGCAGGGTCAGATACGCAGTATTTT. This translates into CASSWGAGSDTQYF.

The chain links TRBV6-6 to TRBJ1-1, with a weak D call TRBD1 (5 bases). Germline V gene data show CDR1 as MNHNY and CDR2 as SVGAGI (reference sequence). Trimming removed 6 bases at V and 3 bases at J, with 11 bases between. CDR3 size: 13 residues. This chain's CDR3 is CASRRGKDTEAFF. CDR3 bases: TGTGCCAGCAGGAGGGGCAAAGACACTGAAGCTTTCTTT.

The CDR3 sequence: CASMGTEKAFF. For the CDR3, the DNA is TGTGCCAGCATGGGGACAGAAAAAGCTTTCTTT. The V call is TRBV2, the J call TRBJ1-1; 7 nucleotides line up with TRBD1. Trimming at V came to 7 bases and at J to 9 bases, leaving 5 bases not matched to a gene. CDR3 length: 11 residues. The germline gives CDR1 SNHLY, CDR2 FYNNEI.

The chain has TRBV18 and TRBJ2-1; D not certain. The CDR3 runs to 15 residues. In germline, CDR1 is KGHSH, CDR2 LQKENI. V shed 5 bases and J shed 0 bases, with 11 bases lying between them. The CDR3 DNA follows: TGTGCCAGCTCAGTCTTCGCCAGCTCCTACAATGAGCAGTTCTTC. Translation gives CASSVFASSYNEQFF. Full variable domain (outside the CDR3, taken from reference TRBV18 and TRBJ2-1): NAGVMQNPRHLVRRRGQEARLRCSPMKGHSHVYWYRQLPEEGLKFMVYLQKENIIDESGMPKERFSAEFPKEGPSILRIQQVVRGDSAAYFCASSVFASSYNEQFFGPGTRLTVL.

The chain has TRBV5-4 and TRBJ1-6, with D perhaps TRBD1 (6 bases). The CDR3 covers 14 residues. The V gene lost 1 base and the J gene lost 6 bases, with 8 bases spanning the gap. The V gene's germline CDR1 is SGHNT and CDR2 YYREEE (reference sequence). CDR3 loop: CASSLKGGNSPLHF. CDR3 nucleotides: TGTGCCAGCAGCTTGAAAGGGGGTAATTCACCCCTCCACTTT. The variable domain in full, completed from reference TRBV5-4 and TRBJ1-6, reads ETGVTQSPTHLIKTRGQQVTLRCSSQSGHNTVSWYQQALGQGPQFIFQYYREEENGRGNFPPRFSGLQFPNYSSELNVNALELDDSALYLCASSLKGGNSPLHFGNGTRLTVT.

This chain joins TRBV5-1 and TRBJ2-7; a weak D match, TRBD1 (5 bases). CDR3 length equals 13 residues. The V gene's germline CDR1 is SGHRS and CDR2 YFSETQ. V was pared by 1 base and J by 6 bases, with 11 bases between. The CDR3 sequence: CASSLTGESEQYF. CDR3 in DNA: TGCGCCAGCAGCTTGACAGGAGAGAGCGAGCAGTACTTC.

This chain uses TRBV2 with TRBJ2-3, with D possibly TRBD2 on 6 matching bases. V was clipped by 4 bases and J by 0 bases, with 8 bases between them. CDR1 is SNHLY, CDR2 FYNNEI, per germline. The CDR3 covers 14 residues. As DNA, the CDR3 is TGTGCCAGCAGTGCGGGGACTAGCACAGATACGCAGTATTTT. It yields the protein CASSAGTSTDTQYF.